The T cell receptor beta chain under discussion was sequenced for a study of tumor-infiltrating lymphocytes in primary liver carcinoma. Per germline, CDR1 MNHEY and CDR2 SVGEGT. CDR3 size: 13 residues. The study extracted blood RNA from unsorted whole blood and also extracted germline DNA. Reverse transcription of 450 to 500 ng total RNA with a constant-region primer produced TCR beta cDNA. Generation of the TCR beta libraries relied on three nested multiplex PCR rounds using slightly modified ARM-PCR. For approximately 10 cycles apiece, the opening two PCR rounds ran with TRBV1-TRBV30 forward primers and a C-beta reverse primer. One entry per CDR3 protein, called by TCRdb with MiXCR from the multiplex PCR reads. Among fewer than 350,000 distinct CDR3 sequences listed, around three fifths were seen once. Findings and limits, study-wide: Tumor top-250-clone fractions significantly exceeded those of blood (p = 0.039).

About this clonotype itself: As yet, its antigen is unknown. This may be a read error: a much more frequent sequence differs by one nucleotide.

The chain carries TRBV6-2 or TRBV6-3 and TRBJ2-5; possible D gene TRBD2, 5 bases. The receptor was derived from a man aged 35 to 55 with primary liver carcinoma and hepatitis B virus infection. The sample taken for sequencing was peripheral blood. The CDR3 is CASSYSPWETKYF. The CDR3 region has the DNA TGTGCCAGCAGTTACTCCCCTTGGGAGACCAAGTACTTC.